This is a list of T cell receptor beta chains from one sample in a study of post-analysis software for immune sequencing data. Each CDR3 protein is one row after TCRdb ran MiXCR on the PCR reads. Of some 690,000 distinct CDR3 sequences listed, around 60% are singletons. The sample comprised blood. The receptor set was obtained from a girl aged 2-15 years with multiple sclerosis. The CDR3 runs from the conserved cysteine through the conserved F or W. D genes are given only for firm matches. Only some rows state a clone size, as once, few, many or a class for expanded clones.

>-|TRBJ2-4|TRBV20-1|-
CSATKRQGASGEQYF
TGCAGTGCAACAAAAAGGCAGGGTGCCTCCGGAGAGCAGTACTTC
>-|TRBJ1-1|TRBV4-2|-
CASRGQSRLNTEAFF
TGTGCCAGCCGTGGACAGAGTCGATTGAACACTGAAGCTTTCTTT
>-|TRBJ2-5|TRBV7-7|few
CASSLEFCQETQYF
TGTGCTAGCAGCTTAGAGTTCTGCCAAGAGACCCAGTACTTC
>-|TRBJ1-1|TRBV10-3|-
CAISEGGVSSEAFF
TGTGCCATCAGTGAGGGGGGAGTATCTTCTGAAGCTTTCTTT
>-|TRBJ2-6|TRBV25-1|few
CASSEVLPSGANVLTF
TGTGCCAGCAGTGAAGTGCTCCCCTCTGGGGCCAACGTCCTGACTTTC
>-|TRBJ2-2|TRBV11-3|-
CASSSRQGELFF
TGTGCCAGCAGCTCCCGACAGGGGGAGCTGTTTTTT
>TRBD1|TRBJ1-1|TRBV15|-
CATSRAWEGATEAFF
TGTGCCACCAGCAGAGCATGGGAGGGGGCCACTGAAGCTTTCTTT
>-|TRBJ2-5|TRBV7-3|-
CASSLDGQQETQYF
TGTGCCAGCAGCCTAGACGGACAACAAGAGACCCAGTACTTC
>-|TRBJ2-7|TRBV5-1|few
CASSLGQGGGEQYF
TGCGCCAGCAGCTTGGGACAGGGAGGTGGCGAGCAGTACTTC
>TRBD2|TRBJ2-1|TRBV4-1|-
CASSQVQAGGPGNEQFF
TGCGCCAGCAGCCAAGTTCAAGCGGGAGGGCCGGGAAATGAGCAGTTCTTC
>-|TRBJ2-2|TRBV20-1|-
CSARARPGTDNTGELFF
TGCAGTGCTAGAGCCCGACCCGGGACCGATAACACCGGGGAGCTGTTTTTT
>TRBD2|TRBJ2-5|TRBV10-2|-
CASSEAGDPETQYF
TGCGCCAGCAGTGAGGCGGGGGACCCGGAGACCCAGTACTTC
>-|TRBJ1-5|TRBV7-2|-
CASSLFRGGNQPQHF
TGTGCCAGCAGCTTATTTCGGGGAGGAAATCAGCCCCAGCATTTT
>-|TRBJ1-1|TRBV29-1|few
CSVEVPKQENTEAFF
TGCAGCGTTGAAGTCCCAAAACAGGAGAACACTGAAGCTTTCTTT
>TRBD2|TRBJ2-1|TRBV10-3|-
CATLTSGRVYNEQFF
TGTGCCACCCTGACTAGCGGGAGGGTTTACAATGAGCAGTTCTTC
>TRBD1|TRBJ2-2|TRBV27|few
CASSFLGGSNTGELFF
TGTGCCAGCAGTTTTCTAGGGGGCTCGAACACCGGGGAGCTGTTTTTT
>-|TRBJ2-5|TRBV29-1|-
CSVERRSRQETQYF
TGCAGCGTTGAGAGACGGAGTCGCCAAGAGACCCAGTACTTC
>TRBD1|TRBJ2-7|TRBV29-1|-
CSVKTGVSYEQYF
TGCAGCGTTAAGACAGGGGTCTCCTACGAGCAGTACTTC
>-|TRBJ1-1|TRBV29-1|-
CSVEVQGDTEAFF
TGCAGCGTTGAAGTACAGGGCGACACTGAAGCTTTCTTT
>-|TRBJ1-4|TRBV7-9|-
CASGETGLNEKLFF
TGTGCCAGCGGTGAGACAGGTCTTAATGAAAAACTGTTTTTT
>-|TRBJ2-7|TRBV29-1|-
CSVSDHDRTPWAEQYF
TGCAGCGTTTCCGACCACGACAGGACCCCGTGGGCCGAGCAGTACTTC
>TRBD2|TRBJ2-7|TRBV12-5|-
CASGLAPLLREGSYEQYF
TGTGCTAGTGGTTTGGCGCCGCTCCTGCGGGAGGGTTCCTACGAGCAGTACTTC
>-|TRBJ2-5|TRBV21-1|-
CASSLKSGSRETQYF
TGTGCCAGCAGCCTAAAAAGCGGGAGTCGGGAGACCCAGTACTTC
>TRBD1|TRBJ1-1|TRBV14|-
CASSHRTGGDTEAFF
TGTGCCAGCAGCCACAGGACAGGCGGGGACACTGAAGCTTTCTTT
>TRBD2|TRBJ2-1|TRBV7-6|-
CASRLVDSGGYNEQFF
TGTGCCAGCAGACTAGTCGATTCGGGGGGCTACAATGAGCAGTTCTTC
>-|TRBJ2-4|TRBV29-1|-
CSVEDQAGLNIQYF
TGCAGCGTTGAAGATCAGGCGGGACTAAACATTCAGTACTTC
>TRBD2|TRBJ2-5|TRBV20-1|-
CSARDSGRGETQYF
TGCAGTGCTAGGGATAGCGGGAGGGGAGAGACCCAGTACTTC
>TRBD1|TRBJ2-7|TRBV27|once
CASTWTGGDEQYF
TGTGCCAGCACTTGGACAGGGGGCGACGAGCAGTACTTC
>-|TRBJ2-3|TRBV12-3/TRBV12-4|-
CASRALTDTQYF
TGTGCCAGCAGGGCCCTCACAGATACGCAGTATTTT
>TRBD2|TRBJ2-1|TRBV7-9|-
CASGSWWTRNNEQFF
TGTGCCAGCGGATCTTGGTGGACTAGAAACAATGAGCAGTTCTTC
>TRBD2|TRBJ2-1|TRBV9|few
CASSPTTSADNEQFF
TGTGCCAGCAGCCCCACGACTAGCGCAGACAATGAGCAGTTCTTC
>-|TRBJ2-3|TRBV28|-
CASSQIGTPFSTDTQYF
TGTGCCAGCAGCCAAATCGGGACACCTTTCAGCACAGATACGCAGTATTTT
>TRBD1|TRBJ2-7|TRBV29-1|-
CSASPGQGFEQYF
TGCAGCGCCTCTCCGGGACAGGGTTTCGAGCAGTACTTC
>-|TRBJ2-1|TRBV7-9|-
CASSQAVLEFF
TGTGCCAGCAGCCAAGCTGTCCTCGAGTTCTTC
>TRBD2|TRBJ2-5|TRBV29-1|-
CSVQAGEGETQYF
TGCAGCGTTCAAGCGGGAGAGGGGGAGACCCAGTACTTC
>TRBD2|TRBJ2-6|TRBV20-1|-
CSARRLAGDSGANVLTF
TGCAGTGCTAGACGGCTAGCGGGAGATTCTGGGGCCAACGTCCTGACTTTC
>TRBD2|TRBJ2-3|TRBV2|-
CASDQLAGSPDTQYF
TGTGCCAGCGACCAACTAGCGGGGAGCCCGGATACGCAGTATTTT
>-|TRBJ2-6|TRBV29-1|-
CSVKTGRSGANVLTF
TGCAGCGTTAAAACAGGTCGCTCTGGGGCCAACGTCCTGACTTTC
>-|TRBJ1-1|TRBV6-1|-
CASSPRVTTEAFF
TGTGCCAGCAGTCCTCGGGTTACCACTGAAGCTTTCTTT
>-|TRBJ1-2|TRBV11-2|once
CASSLDLNGGDGYTF
TGTGCCAGCAGCTTAGATTTAAATGGAGGGGATGGCTACACCTTC
>TRBD2|TRBJ2-1|TRBV5-1|few
CASRPGLALNEQFF
TGCGCCAGCAGACCGGGACTAGCTCTCAATGAGCAGTTCTTC
>-|TRBJ1-5|TRBV7-2|-
CASTIKGPQHF
TGTGCCAGCACCATAAAGGGACCCCAGCATTTT
>TRBD2|TRBJ2-7|TRBV29-1|few
CSVESGGTQYF
TGCAGCGTTGAAAGCGGGGGAACCCAGTACTTC
>-|TRBJ2-5|TRBV7-2|-
CASSRLLETQYF
TGTGCCAGCAGCCGACTGCTGGAGACCCAGTACTTC
>-|TRBJ1-1|TRBV12-3/TRBV12-4|-
CASSLQLGQMMNTEAFF
TGTGCCAGCTCCCTGCAATTAGGACAGATGATGAACACTGAAGCTTTCTTT
>-|TRBJ1-1|TRBV6-2/TRBV6-3|-
CASSYVTGNTEAFF
TGTGCCAGCAGTTACGTGACAGGGAACACTGAAGCTTTCTTT
>TRBD2|TRBJ2-5|TRBV6-2/TRBV6-3|-
CASSWGTSGVFQGETQYF
TGTGCCAGCAGTTGGGGGACTAGCGGGGTTTTTCAGGGAGAGACCCAGTACTTC
>TRBD1|TRBJ2-6|TRBV6-1|-
CASSQTGGGSSGANVLTF
TGTGCCAGCAGTCAAACAGGGGGTGGAAGCTCTGGGGCCAACGTCCTGACTTTC
>TRBD1|TRBJ1-1|TRBV5-1|-
CASTGQEDTEAFF
TGCGCCAGCACTGGACAGGAGGACACTGAAGCTTTCTTT
>TRBD1|TRBJ2-7|TRBV29-1|-
CSARLQGTYEQYF
TGCAGCGCCCGATTACAGGGGACCTACGAGCAGTACTTC
>-|TRBJ2-1|TRBV6-5|-
CASSYRQGQQFF
TGTGCCAGCAGTTACAGGCAGGGGCAGCAGTTCTTC